A selection of T cell receptor beta chains follows, all from one sample in a study of shared clonotypes between healthy human individuals. Sequencing was performed with immunoSEQ multiplex PCR; in TCRdb, only in-frame clones are kept and a portion is missing. The sample yields some 1 million clones, approximately 70% seen once. The sample consisted of memory CD4+ T cells sorted from blood. The receptors shown here come from a man aged 18-30 years in good health. CDR3s include the opening cysteine and the closing phenylalanine or tryptophan. The D gene is left open where the match is weak. The listing skips clone size in some rows; elsewhere it reads once, few, many or a size class.

>TRBV5-1|TRBJ1-6|NA|NA
CASSLDGNSPLHF
TGCGCCAGCAGCTTGGATGGGAATTCACCCCTCCACTTT
>TRBV5-1|TRBJ2-1|once|TRBD2
CASSKGLAGVGEQFF
TGCGCCAGCAGCAAGGGACTAGCGGGAGTCGGTGAGCAGTTCTTC
>TRBV6-1|TRBJ2-2|once|NA
CASSDPNRDTGELFF
TGTGCCAGCAGTGACCCCAACCGGGACACCGGGGAGCTGTTTTTT
>TRBV5-4|TRBJ2-7|few|NA
CASSLSSGPYEQYF
TGTGCCAGCAGCTTGAGTAGCGGTCCCTACGAGCAGTACTTC
>TRBV10-3|TRBJ2-7|NA|NA
CAITGTYGEQYF
TGTGCCATCACGGGGACCTATGGCGAGCAGTACTTC
>TRBV7-8|TRBJ1-2|once|NA
CASSLSDYGYTF
TGTGCCAGCAGCTTAAGTGACTATGGCTACACCTTC
>TRBV5-1|TRBJ2-5|NA|TRBD1
CASRGQGALETQYF
TGCGCCAGCAGGGGACAGGGGGCTTTAGAGACCCAGTACTTC
>TRBV5-1|TRBJ2-1|NA|TRBD2
CASSLAFAGGYNEQFF
TGCGCCAGCAGCTTGGCATTTGCGGGAGGGTACAATGAGCAGTTCTTC
>TRBV9|TRBJ2-3|NA|NA
CASSSTGGGPGDTQYF
TGTGCCAGCAGCTCAACCGGGGGAGGACCCGGAGATACGCAGTATTTT
>TRBV18|TRBJ2-7|NA|NA
CASSPQQAREQYF
TGTGCCAGCTCACCACAGCAGGCGAGGGAGCAGTACTTC
>TRBV10-3|TRBJ1-3|NA|NA
CAITAGNTIYF
TGTGCCATCACGGCTGGAAACACCATATATTTT
>TRBV4-2|TRBJ1-5|few|TRBD1
CASSQEGTVNQPQHF
TGTGCCAGCAGCCAAGAGGGGACAGTTAATCAGCCCCAGCATTTT
>TRBV4-1|TRBJ2-7|few|TRBD2
CASSRTSGYEQYF
TGCGCCAGCAGCCGGACTAGCGGATACGAGCAGTACTTC
>TRBV5-4|TRBJ2-3|many|TRBD2
CASSTATSGGTDTQYF
TGTGCCAGCAGCACAGCGACTAGCGGAGGGACAGATACGCAGTATTTT
>TRBV7-6|TRBJ2-3|NA|NA
CASSFSGTDTQYF
TGTGCCAGCAGCTTCAGCGGCACAGATACGCAGTATTTT
>TRBV9|TRBJ2-5|NA|NA
CASSVGGTSGEETQYF
TGTGCCAGCAGCGTAGGCGGGACATCGGGGGAAGAGACCCAGTACTTC
>TRBV19|TRBJ1-3|NA|NA
CASSYQGSGNTIYF
TGTGCCAGTAGCTATCAGGGATCAGGAAACACCATATATTTT
>TRBV10-3|TRBJ2-5|NA|TRBD2
CATAGTSAHTQETQYF
TGTGCCACCGCCGGGACTAGCGCTCATACCCAAGAGACCCAGTACTTC
>TRBV10-3|TRBJ1-1|NA|TRBD1
CAISDAGTGGTEAFF
TGTGCCATCAGTGACGCCGGGACAGGGGGCACTGAAGCTTTCTTT
>TRBV5-1|TRBJ2-1|NA|NA
CASSLPAGNSEQFF
TGCGCCAGCAGCCTACCAGCGGGTAACAGTGAGCAGTTCTTC
>TRBV2|TRBJ1-1|NA|NA
CASEGQRAGGTEAFF
TGTGCCAGCGAGGGACAACGAGCTGGCGGCACTGAAGCTTTCTTT
>TRBV27|TRBJ1-2|few|TRBD1
CASSFRDSRNGYTF
TGTGCCAGCAGTTTCCGGGACAGCCGTAACGGCTACACCTTC
>TRBV7-2|TRBJ1-3|NA|NA
CASSPGTVSGNTIYF
TGTGCCAGCAGCCCCGGGACTGTTTCTGGAAACACCATATATTTT
>TRBV18|TRBJ2-3|NA|TRBD2
CASSPGLAGGLDTQYF
TGTGCCAGCTCACCCGGACTAGCGGGGGGTTTAGATACGCAGTATTTT
>TRBV28|TRBJ2-3|once|TRBD2
CASSRTSGSSTDTQYF
TGTGCCAGCAGCCGTACTAGCGGGAGTAGCACAGATACGCAGTATTTT
>TRBV30|TRBJ2-5|many|TRBD2
CALLEGSGKKAQYF
TGTGCCTTACTGGAGGGTAGCGGGAAGAAGGCCCAGTACTTC
>TRBV6-6|TRBJ2-2|NA|TRBD1
CASSRPRGRNTGELFF
TGTGCCAGCAGTCGTCCCAGGGGGAGGAACACCGGGGAGCTGTTTTTT
>TRBV15|TRBJ2-5|NA|NA
CATSSRREKETQYF
TGTGCCACCAGCAGCCGCAGGGAGAAAGAGACCCAGTACTTC
>TRBV10-3|TRBJ2-2|NA|NA
CAISPDSDTGELFF
TGTGCCATCAGTCCTGACTCTGACACCGGGGAGCTGTTTTTT
>TRBV6-5|TRBJ2-4|NA|TRBD1
CASRGTELAKNIQYF
TGTGCCAGCAGAGGGACAGAACTAGCCAAAAACATTCAGTACTTC
>TRBV29-1|TRBJ1-2|NA|TRBD1
CSVSGGADYGYTF
TGCAGCGTCTCAGGGGGAGCGGACTATGGCTACACCTTC
>TRBV7-2|TRBJ2-7|few|TRBD2
CASSPRIAGGISYEQYF
TGTGCCAGCAGCCCGAGAATAGCGGGAGGGATTTCCTACGAGCAGTACTTC
>TRBV11-2|TRBJ2-1|NA|NA
CASSLGRARRDEQFF
TGTGCCAGCAGCTTAGGGAGGGCCCGACGCGATGAGCAGTTCTTC
>TRBV7-8|TRBJ1-6|few|NA
CASSLVENYNSPLHF
TGTGCCAGCAGCTTAGTAGAAAACTATAATTCACCCCTCCACTTT
>TRBV18|TRBJ1-6|NA|NA
CASATGNSPLHF
TGTGCCAGCGCCACAGGGAATTCACCCCTCCACTTT
>TRBV5-1|TRBJ2-1|NA|NA
CASSLPGNEQFF
TGCGCCAGCAGCTTGCCGGGGAATGAGCAGTTCTTC
>TRBV19|TRBJ1-3|many|NA
CASSIGHSGNTIYF
TGTGCCAGTAGTATTGGACACTCTGGAAACACCATATATTTT
>TRBV4-1|TRBJ2-4|NA|NA
CASSQDNSGNIQYF
TGCGCCAGCAGCCAAGACAATTCAGGAAACATTCAGTACTTC
>TRBV7-8|TRBJ1-5|NA|NA
CASSLFESGRQPQHF
TGTGCCAGCAGCTTATTTGAATCAGGGAGGCAGCCCCAGCATTTT
>TRBV7-8|TRBJ1-2|NA|TRBD1
CASSLETGGGYTF
TGTGCCAGCAGCTTAGAGACAGGGGGAGGCTACACCTTC
>TRBV19|TRBJ2-7|NA|TRBD1
CASSAPGQGYEQYF
TGTGCCAGTAGTGCACCGGGACAGGGCTACGAGCAGTACTTC
>TRBV10-3|TRBJ2-1|few|TRBD1
CAISEAGGPYNEQFF
TGTGCCATCAGTGAGGCAGGGGGACCCTACAATGAGCAGTTCTTC
>TRBV2|TRBJ2-1|NA|NA
CASSGAIYNEQFF
TGTGCCAGCAGTGGTGCTATCTACAATGAGCAGTTCTTC
>TRBV7-8|TRBJ2-3|once|NA
CASSLGVGARSTDTQYF
TGTGCCAGCAGCTTAGGCGTCGGGGCCAGGAGCACAGATACGCAGTATTTT